This T cell receptor beta chain was identified in a study of blood T cell repertoires in COVID-19. Sequencing used immunoSEQ multiplex PCR; TCRdb keeps in-frame clones, though not all of them. Here the sample spans 100,000 to 150,000 clones, 74% being singletons. After removal of 0 bases from V and 9 bases from J, the junction contained 4 bases not matched to a gene. Germline V gene sequence: CDR1 SGHTA, CDR2 FQGTGA. The CDR3 spans 14 residues. This clonotype was obtained from a man aged 55 to 70 with acute or convalescent COVID-19. The source material was peripheral blood. The chain is built from TRBV7-3 and TRBJ2-1; 8 bases match TRBD2. This CDR3 reads CASSLTTTSGEQFF. The CDR3 DNA sequence: TGTGCCAGCAGCTTAACGACCACTAGCGGTGAGCAGTTCTTC.